This T cell receptor beta chain was recovered during a study of T cell clones after liver transplantation. Clones were sequenced by immunoSEQ multiplex PCR, and TCRdb holds only the in-frame ones, with some missing. The table has roughly 56,000 clones, 70% to 75% seen once. Trimming pared 2 bases from V and 0 bases from J, leaving 12 bases between. In germline, CDR1 is LNHDA, CDR2 SQIVND (reference sequence). The CDR3 is 16 residues long. The origin of this receptor is a human patient who received a liver transplant. Among the T cells, some may be from the graft donor. V is TRBV19 and J is TRBJ2-3; D unresolved. The material sequenced was CD4+ T cells from blood, taken approximately 52 months after liver transplant. CDR3: CASSIQADSSTDTQYF. The CDR3 DNA reads TGTGCCAGTAGTATACAGGCGGATTCTAGCACAGATACGCAGTATTTT.